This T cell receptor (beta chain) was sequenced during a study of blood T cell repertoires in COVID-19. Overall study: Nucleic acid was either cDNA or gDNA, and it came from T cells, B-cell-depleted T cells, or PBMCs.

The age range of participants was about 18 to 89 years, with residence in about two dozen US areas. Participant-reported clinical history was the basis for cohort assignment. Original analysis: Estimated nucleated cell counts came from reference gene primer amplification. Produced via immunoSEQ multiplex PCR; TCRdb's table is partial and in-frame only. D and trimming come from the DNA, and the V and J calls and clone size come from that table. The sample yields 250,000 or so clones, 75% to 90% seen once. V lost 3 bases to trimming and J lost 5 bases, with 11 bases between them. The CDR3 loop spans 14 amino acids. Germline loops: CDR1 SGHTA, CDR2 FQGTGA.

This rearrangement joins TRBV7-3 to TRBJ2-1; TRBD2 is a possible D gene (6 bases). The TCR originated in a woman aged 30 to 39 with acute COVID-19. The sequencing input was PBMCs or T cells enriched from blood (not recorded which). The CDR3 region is CASSLEGTNNEQFF. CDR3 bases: TGTGCCAGCAGCTTGGAGGGGACCAACAATGAGCAGTTCTTC. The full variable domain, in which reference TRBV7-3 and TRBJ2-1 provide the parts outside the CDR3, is GAGVSQTPSNKVTEKGKYVELRCDPISGHTALYWYRQSLGQGPEFLIYFQGTGAADDSGLPNDRFFAVRPEGSVSTLKIQRTERGDSAVYLCASSLEGTNNEQFFGPGTRLTVL.